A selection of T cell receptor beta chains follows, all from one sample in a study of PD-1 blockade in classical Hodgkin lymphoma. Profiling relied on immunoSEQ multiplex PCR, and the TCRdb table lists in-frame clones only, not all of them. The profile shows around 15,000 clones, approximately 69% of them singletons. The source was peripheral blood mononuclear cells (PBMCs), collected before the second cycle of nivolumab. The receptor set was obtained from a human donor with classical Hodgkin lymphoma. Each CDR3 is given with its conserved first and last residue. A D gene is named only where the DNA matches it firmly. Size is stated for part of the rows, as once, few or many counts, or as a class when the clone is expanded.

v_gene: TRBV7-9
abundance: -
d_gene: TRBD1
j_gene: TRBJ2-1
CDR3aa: CASSVTGGSYNEQFF
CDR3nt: TGTGCCAGCAGCGTAACAGGGGGATCCTACAATGAGCAGTTCTTC

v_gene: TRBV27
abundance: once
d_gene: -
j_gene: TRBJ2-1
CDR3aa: CASRYYNEQFF
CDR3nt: TGTGCCAGCAGATACTACAATGAGCAGTTCTTC

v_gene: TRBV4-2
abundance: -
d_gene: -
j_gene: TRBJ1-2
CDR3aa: CASGSGRTNYGYTF
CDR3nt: TGTGCCAGCGGATCGGGACGGACTAACTATGGCTACACCTTC

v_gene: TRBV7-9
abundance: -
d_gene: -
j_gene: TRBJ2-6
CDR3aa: CASSSRTDSGANVLTF
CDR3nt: TGTGCCAGCAGCTCCCGGACAGACTCTGGGGCCAACGTCCTGACTTTC

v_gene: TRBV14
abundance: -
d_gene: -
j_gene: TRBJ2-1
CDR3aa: CASSQSRAAAGHSYNEQFF
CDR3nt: TGTGCCAGCAGCCAATCCCGGGCCGCGGCGGGCCACTCCTACAATGAGCAGTTCTTC

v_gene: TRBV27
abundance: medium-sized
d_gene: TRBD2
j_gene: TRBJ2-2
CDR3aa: CASSPGLAGVGTGELFF
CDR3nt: TGTGCCAGCAGTCCGGGACTAGCGGGAGTTGGCACCGGGGAGCTGTTTTTT

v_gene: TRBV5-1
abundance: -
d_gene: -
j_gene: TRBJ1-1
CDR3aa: CASSLLGIEVTEAFF
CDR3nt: TGCGCCAGCAGCTTACTGGGGATCGAGGTCACTGAAGCTTTCTTT

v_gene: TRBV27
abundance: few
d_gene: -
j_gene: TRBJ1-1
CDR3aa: CASSPLAGRTEAFF
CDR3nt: TGTGCCAGCAGTCCCCTGGCGGGTCGCACTGAAGCTTTCTTT

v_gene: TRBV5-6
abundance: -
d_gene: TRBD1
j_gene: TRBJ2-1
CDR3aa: CASSRIDRGYNNEQFF
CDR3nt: TGTGCCAGCAGCCGAATCGACAGGGGCTACAACAATGAGCAGTTCTTC

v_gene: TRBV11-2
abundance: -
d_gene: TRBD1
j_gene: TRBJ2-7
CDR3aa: CASRRAGQGLGEQYF
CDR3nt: TGTGCCAGCAGACGAGCGGGACAGGGTTTAGGAGAGCAGTACTTC

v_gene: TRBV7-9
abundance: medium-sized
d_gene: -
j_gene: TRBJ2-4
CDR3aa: CASSPRDRGDIQYF
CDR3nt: TGTGCCAGCAGCCCGCGGGACAGAGGGGACATTCAGTACTTC

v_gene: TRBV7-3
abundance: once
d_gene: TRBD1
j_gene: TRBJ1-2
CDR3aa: CASSFDREARSYTF
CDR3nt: TGTGCCAGCAGCTTCGACAGGGAGGCCCGAAGCTACACCTTC

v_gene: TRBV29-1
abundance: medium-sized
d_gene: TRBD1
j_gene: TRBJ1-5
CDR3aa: CSVETGVGQPQHF
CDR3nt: TGCAGCGTTGAAACAGGGGTAGGTCAGCCCCAGCATTTT

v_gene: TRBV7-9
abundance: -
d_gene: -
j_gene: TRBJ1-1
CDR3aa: CASSPGFTEAFF
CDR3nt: TGTGCCAGCAGCCCAGGGTTCACTGAAGCTTTCTTT

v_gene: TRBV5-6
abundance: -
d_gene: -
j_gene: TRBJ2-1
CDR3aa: CASSTYNEQFF
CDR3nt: TGTGCCAGCAGCACCTACAATGAGCAGTTCTTC

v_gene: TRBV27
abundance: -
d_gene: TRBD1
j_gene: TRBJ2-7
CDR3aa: CASSTRGIYEQYF
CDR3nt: TGTGCCAGCAGTACCAGGGGGATCTACGAGCAGTACTTC

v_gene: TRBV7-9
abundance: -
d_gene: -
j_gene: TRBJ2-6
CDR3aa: CASSFQGPGANVLTF
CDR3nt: TGTGCCAGCAGCTTCCAGGGGCCCGGGGCCAACGTCCTGACTTTC

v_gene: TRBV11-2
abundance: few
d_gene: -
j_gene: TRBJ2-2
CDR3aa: CASLKGGTGELFF
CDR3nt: TGTGCCAGCTTAAAAGGGGGAACCGGGGAGCTGTTTTTT

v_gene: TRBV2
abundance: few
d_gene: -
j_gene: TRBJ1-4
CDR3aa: CASSPLTQTGAEKLFF
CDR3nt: TGTGCCAGCAGTCCCCTCACCCAGACCGGGGCCGAAAAACTGTTTTTT

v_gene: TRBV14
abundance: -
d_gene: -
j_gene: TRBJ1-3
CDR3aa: CASSQGLGNTIYF
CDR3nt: TGTGCCAGCAGCCAAGGTCTTGGAAACACCATATATTTT

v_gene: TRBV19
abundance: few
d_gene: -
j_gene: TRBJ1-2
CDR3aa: CASSMGPMEGYTF
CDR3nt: TGTGCCAGTAGTATGGGACCTATGGAGGGCTACACCTTC

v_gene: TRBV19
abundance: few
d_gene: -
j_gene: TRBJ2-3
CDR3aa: CASSSGYTDTQYF
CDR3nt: TGTGCCAGTAGTAGCGGATACACAGATACGCAGTATTTT

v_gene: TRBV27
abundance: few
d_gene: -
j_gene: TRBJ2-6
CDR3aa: CASSVHSSGANVLTF
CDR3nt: TGTGCCAGCAGTGTCCATAGCTCTGGGGCCAACGTCCTGACTTTC

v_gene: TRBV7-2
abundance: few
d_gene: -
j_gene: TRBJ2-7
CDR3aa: CASSPPGEQYF
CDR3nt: TGTGCCAGCAGCCCCCCGGGGGAGCAGTACTTC

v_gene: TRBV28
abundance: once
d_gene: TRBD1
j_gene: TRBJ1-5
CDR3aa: CASSTEQGANQPQHF
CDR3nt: TGTGCCAGCAGTACGGAACAGGGGGCTAATCAGCCCCAGCATTTT

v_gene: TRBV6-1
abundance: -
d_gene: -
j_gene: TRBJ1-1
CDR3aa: CASSFSGEVGAFF
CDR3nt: TGTGCCAGCAGTTTCTCAGGGGAAGTGGGAGCTTTCTTT

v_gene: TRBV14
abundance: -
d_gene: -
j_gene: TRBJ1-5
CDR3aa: CASSPPTGHTNSNQPQHF
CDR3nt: TGTGCCAGCAGCCCACCCACAGGACACACGAATAGCAATCAGCCCCAGCATTTT

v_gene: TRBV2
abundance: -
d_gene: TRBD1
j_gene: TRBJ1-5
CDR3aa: CASIMDRGGRQPQHF
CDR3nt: TGTGCCAGCATTATGGACAGGGGAGGGAGGCAGCCCCAGCATTTT

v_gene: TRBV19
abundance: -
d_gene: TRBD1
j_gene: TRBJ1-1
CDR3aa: CATSTGGRGNTEAFF
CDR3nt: TGTGCCACCTCGACAGGGGGAAGAGGGAACACTGAAGCTTTCTTT

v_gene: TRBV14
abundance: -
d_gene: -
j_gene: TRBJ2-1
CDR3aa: CASSRLENNEQFF
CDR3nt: TGTGCCAGCAGCCGACTAGAGAACAATGAGCAGTTCTTC

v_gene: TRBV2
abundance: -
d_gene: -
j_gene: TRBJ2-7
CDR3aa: CASTPTRQGQSYEQYF
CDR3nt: TGTGCCAGCACCCCCACCCGGCAGGGGCAGTCCTACGAGCAGTACTTC

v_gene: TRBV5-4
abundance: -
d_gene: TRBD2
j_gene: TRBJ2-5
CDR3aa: CASSLAGGRGETQYF
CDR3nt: TGTGCCAGCAGCTTAGCGGGAGGACGGGGAGAGACCCAGTACTTC

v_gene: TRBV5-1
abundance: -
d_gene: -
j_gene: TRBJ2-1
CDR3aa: CASSLVGRSDNEQFF
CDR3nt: TGCGCCAGCAGCTTGGTGGGGCGGTCAGACAATGAGCAGTTCTTC

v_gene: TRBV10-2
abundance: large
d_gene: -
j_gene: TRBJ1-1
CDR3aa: CASSVWQGSNTEAFF
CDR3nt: TGCGCCAGCAGTGTTTGGCAGGGGTCGAACACTGAAGCTTTCTTT

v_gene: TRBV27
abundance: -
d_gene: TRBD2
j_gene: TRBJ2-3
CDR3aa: CASSLLAGGPDTQYF
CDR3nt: TGTGCCAGCAGTTTGTTGGCGGGAGGGCCGGATACGCAGTATTTT

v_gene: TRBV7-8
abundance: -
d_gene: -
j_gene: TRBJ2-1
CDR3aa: CASSQGRGNEQFF
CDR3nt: TGTGCCAGCAGCCAGGGCAGAGGGAATGAGCAGTTCTTC

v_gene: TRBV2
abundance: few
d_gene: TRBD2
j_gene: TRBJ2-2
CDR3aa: CASSGSFSGRQDGELFF
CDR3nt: TGTGCCAGCAGCGGATCATTTAGCGGGAGACAAGACGGGGAGCTGTTTTTT

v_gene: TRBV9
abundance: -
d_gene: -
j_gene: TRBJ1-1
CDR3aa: CASSAHGVVQMNTEAFF
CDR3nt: TGTGCCAGCAGCGCCCACGGCGTGGTTCAGATGAACACTGAAGCTTTCTTT

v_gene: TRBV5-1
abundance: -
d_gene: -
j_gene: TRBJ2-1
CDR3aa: CASSFEGNEQFF
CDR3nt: TGCGCCAGCAGCTTTGAAGGAAATGAGCAGTTCTTC

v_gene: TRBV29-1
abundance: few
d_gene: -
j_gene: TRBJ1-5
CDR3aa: CLRGREGNQPQHF
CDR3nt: TGCCTGCGGGGCAGGGAGGGCAATCAGCCCCAGCATTTT

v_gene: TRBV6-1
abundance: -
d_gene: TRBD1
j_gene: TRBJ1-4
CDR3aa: CASRAGQVVEKLFF
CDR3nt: TGTGCCAGCAGGGCGGGACAGGTAGTCGAAAAACTGTTTTTT

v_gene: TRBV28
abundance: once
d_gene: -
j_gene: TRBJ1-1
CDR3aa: CASSLPDLATEAFF
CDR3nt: TGTGCCAGCAGTCTCCCCGATCTTGCCACTGAAGCTTTCTTT

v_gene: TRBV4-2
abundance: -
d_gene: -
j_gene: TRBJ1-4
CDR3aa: CASSQPGHGNEKLFF
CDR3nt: TGTGCCAGCAGCCAGCCAGGGCACGGTAATGAAAAACTGTTTTTT